The rows below give T cell receptor beta chains drawn from one sample of a study of shared clonotypes between healthy human individuals. The method was immunoSEQ multiplex PCR; TCRdb's version includes in-frame clones alone and lacks a portion of them. The sample holds 1,400,000 or so clones, around 98.5% seen once. Input material: naive CD4+ T cells sorted from blood. The receptor set was obtained from a man aged 30 to 39 in good health. The CDR3 runs from the conserved cysteine through the conserved F or W. D genes are given only for firm matches. Rows may omit the clone size; those that give it use once, few, many or a size class.

CDR3 DNA: TGTGCCAGCAGCCCGTACAGCGGGAGCACGGATACGCAGTATTTT
CDR3 protein: CASSPYSGSTDTQYF
V gene: TRBV7-7
clone size: once
J gene: TRBJ2-3
D gene: TRBD2

CDR3 DNA: TGTGCCACCACAGGGAGCACAGATACGCAGTATTTT
CDR3 protein: CATTGSTDTQYF
V gene: TRBV2
clone size: .
J gene: TRBJ2-3
D gene: .

CDR3 DNA: TGTGCCAGCAGTTTAACGGACGCTGAAGCTTTCTTT
CDR3 protein: CASSLTDAEAFF
V gene: TRBV28
clone size: .
J gene: TRBJ1-1
D gene: .

CDR3 DNA: TGTGCCAGCAGTAGAAAAGCGTCAGGGGGCAAGAGCACAGATACGCAGTATTTT
CDR3 protein: CASSRKASGGKSTDTQYF
V gene: TRBV2
clone size: .
J gene: TRBJ2-3
D gene: TRBD1

CDR3 DNA: TGTGCCAGCAGTGCCGCCGGGGGAGATACGCAGTATTTT
CDR3 protein: CASSAAGGDTQYF
V gene: TRBV25-1
clone size: .
J gene: TRBJ2-3
D gene: .

CDR3 DNA: TGTGCCAGCAGCTTCATCCGACTAGGCTCCTACAATGAGCAGTTCTTC
CDR3 protein: CASSFIRLGSYNEQFF
V gene: TRBV7-9
clone size: once
J gene: TRBJ2-1
D gene: .

CDR3 DNA: TGTGCCAGCAGCTTAGGTCGAAGGGCCCACGGGGAGCTGTTTTTT
CDR3 protein: CASSLGRRAHGELFF
V gene: TRBV7-9
clone size: .
J gene: TRBJ2-2
D gene: .

CDR3 DNA: TGTGCCAGCAGCCCCCGGCTAGCGGGAACCTCCTACAATGAGCAGTTCTTC
CDR3 protein: CASSPRLAGTSYNEQFF
V gene: TRBV5-4
clone size: .
J gene: TRBJ2-1
D gene: TRBD2

CDR3 DNA: TGCGCCAGCAGCACGCGACACTCGAACACTGAAGCTTTCTTT
CDR3 protein: CASSTRHSNTEAFF
V gene: TRBV5-1
clone size: .
J gene: TRBJ1-1
D gene: .

CDR3 DNA: TGCGCCAGCAGTGACGGCCGAAGGGGGGGGGATACGCAGTATTTT
CDR3 protein: CASSDGRRGGDTQYF
V gene: TRBV10-1
clone size: .
J gene: TRBJ2-3
D gene: .

CDR3 DNA: TGTGCCAGCAGCCAAGGGCCTCCTCAGCACTCCTACGAGCAGTACTTC
CDR3 protein: CASSQGPPQHSYEQYF
V gene: TRBV14
clone size: .
J gene: TRBJ2-7
D gene: .

CDR3 DNA: TGTGCCAGCAGCTTGCCCGGGGGCCGGACAGATACGCAGTATTTT
CDR3 protein: CASSLPGGRTDTQYF
V gene: TRBV5-6
clone size: .
J gene: TRBJ2-3
D gene: .

CDR3 DNA: TGTGCCAGCAGCCTCCAGTCCCGGGGTGTTGAGCAGTACTTC
CDR3 protein: CASSLQSRGVEQYF
V gene: TRBV5-4
clone size: .
J gene: TRBJ2-7
D gene: .

CDR3 DNA: TGCAGCGTTGAGAGTTACCATAAGGCAGATACGCAGTATTTT
CDR3 protein: CSVESYHKADTQYF
V gene: TRBV29-1
clone size: .
J gene: TRBJ2-3
D gene: .

CDR3 DNA: TGTGCCAGCAGTTCCCCTTTAGGGGGTCCGGAGTATTTT
CDR3 protein: CASSSPLGGPEYF
V gene: TRBV28
clone size: .
J gene: TRBJ2-3
D gene: .

CDR3 DNA: TGCAGTCCAACAGGAGCCTCAGGAGCTTTCTTT
CDR3 protein: CSPTGASGAFF
V gene: TRBV20-1
clone size: .
J gene: TRBJ1-1
D gene: .

CDR3 DNA: TGTGCCAGCAGCTTAGGCCTAGCCGAAAACATTCAGTACTTC
CDR3 protein: CASSLGLAENIQYF
V gene: TRBV7-2
clone size: .
J gene: TRBJ2-4
D gene: .

CDR3 DNA: TGCAGCGCCGCGGGGACGGGGGCCGGGGAGCTGTTTTTT
CDR3 protein: CSAAGTGAGELFF
V gene: TRBV29-1
clone size: .
J gene: TRBJ2-2
D gene: .

CDR3 DNA: TGCGCCAGCAACGTCTCGAGGGAAGACAATGAGCAGTTCTTC
CDR3 protein: CASNVSREDNEQFF
V gene: TRBV4-3
clone size: .
J gene: TRBJ2-1
D gene: .

CDR3 DNA: TGCAGCGTTGATGGCAAATCTAGTGAGCAGTTCTTC
CDR3 protein: CSVDGKSSEQFF
V gene: TRBV29-1
clone size: .
J gene: TRBJ2-1
D gene: .

CDR3 DNA: TGTGCCAGCAGTCCTATTGACAGACTCAATCAGCCCCAGCATTTT
CDR3 protein: CASSPIDRLNQPQHF
V gene: TRBV27
clone size: .
J gene: TRBJ1-5
D gene: .

CDR3 DNA: TGTGCCTGGAGTGAAGGGACAGGGGATAATGAAAAACTGTTTTTT
CDR3 protein: CAWSEGTGDNEKLFF
V gene: TRBV30
clone size: .
J gene: TRBJ1-4
D gene: TRBD1

CDR3 DNA: TGTGCCAGCAGCGATAGGACAGGGGCAGGGACCGAGCAGTACTTC
CDR3 protein: CASSDRTGAGTEQYF
V gene: TRBV7-2
clone size: .
J gene: TRBJ2-7
D gene: TRBD1

CDR3 DNA: TGTGCCAGCAGTGAAGGGTGGGATCTGACCTACGAGCAGTACTTC
CDR3 protein: CASSEGWDLTYEQYF
V gene: TRBV2
clone size: .
J gene: TRBJ2-7
D gene: .

CDR3 DNA: TGTGCCAGCAGCCAAGAAACAGGGAGAAATGAAAAACTGTTTTTT
CDR3 protein: CASSQETGRNEKLFF
V gene: TRBV4-2
clone size: .
J gene: TRBJ1-4
D gene: .

CDR3 DNA: TGCGCCAGCAGTAGGTTAGCGGGAGAATCGACCTACAATGAGCAGTTCTTC
CDR3 protein: CASSRLAGESTYNEQFF
V gene: TRBV10-1
clone size: once
J gene: TRBJ2-1
D gene: TRBD2

CDR3 DNA: TGTGCCATCAGTGAGGGGGGGGACTTCAAAAACATTCAGTACTTC
CDR3 protein: CAISEGGDFKNIQYF
V gene: TRBV10-3
clone size: .
J gene: TRBJ2-4
D gene: TRBD2

CDR3 DNA: TGTGCCAGTACCCCATCGGGAAGGGGTGAAGCTTTCTTT
CDR3 protein: CASTPSGRGEAFF
V gene: TRBV27
clone size: .
J gene: TRBJ1-1
D gene: .

CDR3 DNA: TGTGCCAGCAGCGCAGGGACAGTAAACTATGGCTACACCTTC
CDR3 protein: CASSAGTVNYGYTF
V gene: TRBV11-2
clone size: .
J gene: TRBJ1-2
D gene: TRBD1

CDR3 DNA: TGTGCCAGCTCACTCGCTATTAGCAATCAGCCCCAGCATTTT
CDR3 protein: CASSLAISNQPQHF
V gene: TRBV18
clone size: .
J gene: TRBJ1-5
D gene: .

CDR3 DNA: TGTGCCAGCAGCAGGCGAGGTGGGTCAGTGGAGACCCAGTACTTC
CDR3 protein: CASSRRGGSVETQYF
V gene: TRBV7-9
clone size: .
J gene: TRBJ2-5
D gene: .

CDR3 DNA: TGTGCCAGCAGCCAAGTTGCCGGGACGCATGGCTACACCTTC
CDR3 protein: CASSQVAGTHGYTF
V gene: TRBV14
clone size: .
J gene: TRBJ1-2
D gene: .

CDR3 DNA: TGCGCCAGCAGCAGTGACGGGAGCTCCTACGAGCAGTACTTC
CDR3 protein: CASSSDGSSYEQYF
V gene: TRBV5-1
clone size: .
J gene: TRBJ2-7
D gene: .

CDR3 DNA: TGTGCCAGCAGTTACGCACTAGCGGGAGTTTCGCAGTATTTT
CDR3 protein: CASSYALAGVSQYF
V gene: TRBV6-5
clone size: .
J gene: TRBJ2-3
D gene: TRBD2

CDR3 DNA: TGTGCCACCAGCAGAGACCAGACGCCTAGCAGTGAGCAGTTCTTC
CDR3 protein: CATSRDQTPSSEQFF
V gene: TRBV15
clone size: .
J gene: TRBJ2-1
D gene: .

CDR3 DNA: TGTGCCAGCAGCTTAGGGCAGGCGGGGCAGCCCCAGCATTTT
CDR3 protein: CASSLGQAGQPQHF
V gene: TRBV5-8
clone size: .
J gene: TRBJ1-5
D gene: .

CDR3 DNA: TGTGCCAGCAGTGCCTGGGGAGACAATGAGCAGTTCTTC
CDR3 protein: CASSAWGDNEQFF
V gene: TRBV2
clone size: .
J gene: TRBJ2-1
D gene: .

CDR3 DNA: TGTGCCAGCAGCTCCGGGAACACCGGGGAGCTGTTTTTT
CDR3 protein: CASSSGNTGELFF
V gene: TRBV11-3
clone size: .
J gene: TRBJ2-2
D gene: .

CDR3 DNA: TGTGCCAGCAGTTTCTCGGACAGGGGTACCTACGAGCAGTACTTC
CDR3 protein: CASSFSDRGTYEQYF
V gene: TRBV27
clone size: .
J gene: TRBJ2-7
D gene: TRBD1

CDR3 DNA: TGTGCCAGCTCCACAGCAGCCGGGACTGAAGCTTTCTTT
CDR3 protein: CASSTAAGTEAFF
V gene: TRBV19
clone size: .
J gene: TRBJ1-1
D gene: .